The rows below give T cell receptor beta chains drawn from one sample of a study of cytomegalovirus exposure and HLA in healthy donors. The assay was immunoSEQ multiplex PCR, and TCRdb's table has in-frame clones only and misses some. Among about 96,000 clones listed, 65% to 80% were seen once. The sequencing input was PBMCs. The receptors come from a female donor in good health and CMV-seropositive. Each CDR3 is given with its conserved first and last residue. The D gene is left open where the match is weak. Clone sizes are given selectively: once, few, many, or a class where the clone is expanded.

TRBD1	TRBV18	TRBJ2-7	NA	CASSAGTGNYEQYF	TGTGCCAGCTCAGCCGGGACAGGGAACTACGAGCAGTACTTC
TRBD1	TRBV9	TRBJ1-2	NA	CASSPGQGAWDGYTF	TGTGCCAGCAGCCCCGGACAGGGGGCGTGGGATGGCTACACCTTC
NA	TRBV6-1	TRBJ1-2	NA	CASSPPQGNYGYTF	TGTGCCAGCAGTCCCCCCCAGGGGAACTATGGCTACACCTTC
TRBD1	TRBV6-6	TRBJ2-2	NA	CASSFRQGANTGELFF	TGTGCCAGCAGTTTCCGACAGGGGGCCAACACCGGGGAGCTGTTTTTT
NA	TRBV21-1	TRBJ1-1	NA	CASSKGSGRAFF	TGTGCCAGCAGCAAGGGAAGCGGGAGGGCTTTCTTT
TRBD1	TRBV28	TRBJ2-6	NA	CASRGGSGANVLTF	TGTGCCAGCAGAGGGGGCAGCGGGGCCAACGTCCTGACTTTC
TRBD1	TRBV28	TRBJ2-7	NA	CASSSTGTGLLGEQYF	TGTGCCAGCAGTTCGACCGGGACAGGGCTCCTCGGGGAGCAGTACTTC
NA	TRBV28	TRBJ2-1	NA	CASAPRRGGTGNEQFF	TGTGCCAGCGCACCCCGAAGGGGAGGTACGGGCAATGAGCAGTTCTTC
NA	TRBV11-2	TRBJ1-1	few	CASSLGQRNTEAFF	TGTGCCAGCAGCTTGGGACAAAGGAACACTGAAGCTTTCTTT
TRBD2	TRBV5-1	TRBJ2-3	NA	CASSLGTSGTDTQYF	TGCGCCAGCAGCTTGGGGACTAGCGGCACAGATACGCAGTATTTT
TRBD1	TRBV4-1	TRBJ1-2	NA	CASSQDGTGDGGYTF	TGCGCCAGCAGCCAAGACGGGACAGGGGATGGCGGCTACACCTTC
TRBD1	TRBV30	TRBJ1-5	NA	CAWRGQGNQPQHF	TGTGCCTGGAGGGGACAGGGGAATCAGCCCCAGCATTTT
NA	TRBV4-1	TRBJ1-2	NA	CASSQVPGANYGYTF	TGCGCCAGCAGCCAAGTTCCCGGGGCTAACTATGGCTACACCTTC
NA	TRBV6-5	TRBJ2-7	NA	CASSLGQHYEQYF	TGTGCCAGCAGTTTAGGACAGCACTACGAGCAGTACTTC
NA	TRBV2	TRBJ2-7	NA	CASSEWVLRSSYEQYF	TGTGCCAGCAGTGAGTGGGTACTAAGGAGCTCCTACGAGCAGTACTTC
NA	TRBV5-1	TRBJ2-3	NA	CASSSQGSWADTQYF	TGCGCCAGCAGCTCTCAGGGTTCGTGGGCAGATACGCAGTATTTT
TRBD1	TRBV6-4	TRBJ1-1	few	CASSASGQMNTEAFF	TGTGCCAGCAGCGCCTCGGGACAGATGAACACTGAAGCTTTCTTT
TRBD2	TRBV12-5	TRBJ2-2	NA	CASGPGLAGYGELFF	TGTGCTAGTGGCCCCGGACTAGCGGGCTACGGGGAGCTGTTTTTT
TRBD1	TRBV9	TRBJ2-1	NA	CASSVGNRGTSNEQFF	TGTGCCAGCAGCGTAGGTAACAGGGGGACTTCCAATGAGCAGTTCTTC
TRBD1	TRBV9	TRBJ2-1	NA	CASSLDRGLFHEQFF	TGTGCCAGCAGCCTGGACAGGGGCCTATTTCATGAGCAGTTCTTC
TRBD2	TRBV10-3	TRBJ2-3	NA	CAISVAGGLDLTQYF	TGTGCCATCAGCGTAGCGGGAGGTTTAGACCTTACGCAGTATTTT
TRBD1	TRBV5-1	TRBJ1-1	few	CASSLVRGDTEAFF	TGCGCCAGCAGCTTAGTCAGGGGGGACACTGAAGCTTTCTTT
NA	TRBV11-3	TRBJ2-1	NA	CASSLNGNEQFF	TGTGCCAGCAGCTTAAACGGGAATGAGCAGTTCTTC
TRBD2	TRBV9	TRBJ2-7	NA	CASSVSGLAGEEQYF	TGTGCCAGCAGCGTCTCGGGACTAGCCGGCGAGGAGCAGTACTTC
NA	TRBV19	TRBJ1-1	NA	CASSEGVGTEAFF	TGTGCCAGTAGTGAAGGGGTGGGAACTGAAGCTTTCTTT
TRBD2	TRBV7-2	TRBJ2-5	NA	CASSPGTSGETQYF	TGTGCCAGCAGCCCGGGGACTAGCGGCGAGACCCAGTACTTC
NA	TRBV11-2	TRBJ1-1	NA	CASRSDTNTEAFF	TGTGCCAGCAGATCTGACACGAACACTGAAGCTTTCTTT
TRBD1	TRBV5-1	TRBJ2-1	NA	CASSSGQGDGNEQFF	TGCGCCAGCAGCTCGGGACAGGGGGACGGGAATGAGCAGTTCTTC
NA	TRBV4-1	TRBJ1-2	NA	CASSQDWQIYGYTF	TGCGCCAGCAGCCAAGATTGGCAGATCTATGGCTACACCTTC
NA	TRBV4-3	TRBJ1-1	NA	CASSQEGQGVTEAFF	TGCGCCAGCAGCCAAGAGGGGCAGGGCGTCACTGAAGCTTTCTTT
TRBD1	TRBV10-3	TRBJ2-4	NA	CAISDSDRGNIQYF	TGTGCCATCAGTGACTCGGACAGGGGAAACATTCAGTACTTC
NA	TRBV5-1	TRBJ1-2	NA	CASSPDPGNFVGYTF	TGCGCCAGCAGCCCGGATCCAGGGAACTTTGTGGGCTACACCTTC
TRBD1	TRBV5-1	TRBJ1-1	NA	CASSLRTGNTEAFF	TGCGCCAGCAGCTTGAGGACAGGGAACACTGAAGCTTTCTTT
TRBD1	TRBV4-2	TRBJ2-1	NA	CASSRSGQAGNEQFF	TGTGCCAGCAGCCGTTCGGGACAGGCGGGCAATGAGCAGTTCTTC
NA	TRBV5-6	TRBJ1-1	NA	CASSFVGRRDTEAFF	TGTGCCAGCAGCTTCGTGGGGCGGAGGGACACTGAAGCTTTCTTT
TRBD1	TRBV29-1	TRBJ1-2	NA	CSVDRTGGDYGYTF	TGCAGCGTGGATCGGACAGGGGGGGACTATGGCTACACCTTC
NA	TRBV5-1	TRBJ2-7	NA	CASSLVGGSYEQYF	TGCGCCAGCAGCTTGGTAGGCGGCTCCTACGAGCAGTACTTC
TRBD1	TRBV6-6	TRBJ1-5	few	CASSLGQGGRNQPQHF	TGTGCCAGCAGCCTTGGACAGGGAGGTCGCAATCAGCCCCAGCATTTT
NA	TRBV12-1	TRBJ2-3	NA	CAKLTGSGGADTQYF	TGTGCCAAATTAACGGGTAGCGGGGGGGCAGATACGCAGTATTTT
NA	TRBV7-7	TRBJ2-5	NA	CASIPSGGGPETQYF	TGTGCTAGCATTCCCAGTGGGGGGGGCCCAGAGACCCAGTACTTC
NA	TRBV9	TRBJ1-5	NA	CASSATGTSNQPQHF	TGTGCCAGCAGCGCCACAGGGACTAGCAATCAGCCCCAGCATTTT
NA	TRBV4-3	TRBJ2-7	NA	CASSHPRQTNTLPYEQYF	TGCGCCAGCAGCCATCCCAGACAGACAAATACCCTACCCTACGAGCAGTACTTC
NA	TRBV29-1	TRBJ1-1	few	CSAWRGVAFF	TGCAGCGCCTGGCGGGGGGTGGCTTTCTTT
TRBD2	TRBV7-3	TRBJ2-2	NA	CASSSSGRSSGELFF	TGTGCCAGCAGCTCGAGCGGGAGGTCTTCCGGGGAGCTGTTTTTT
NA	TRBV11-2	TRBJ2-2	NA	CASSLDPGAGELFF	TGTGCCAGCAGCTTAGATCCAGGGGCCGGGGAGCTGTTTTTT
NA	TRBV4-1	TRBJ2-6	NA	CASSQEGGYSGANVLTF	TGCGCCAGCAGCCAAGAGGGGGGATACTCTGGGGCCAACGTCCTGACTTTC
TRBD1	TRBV5-8	TRBJ1-3	few	CASSYAFDRGLNTIYF	TGTGCCAGCAGCTACGCCTTTGACAGGGGGTTAAACACCATATATTTT
NA	TRBV2	TRBJ1-5	NA	CASSEVRDQPQHF	TGTGCCAGCAGTGAAGTCCGGGATCAGCCCCAGCATTTT
TRBD1	TRBV7-2	TRBJ2-5	NA	CASTPTGLKETQYF	TGTGCCAGCACCCCGACAGGGCTCAAAGAGACCCAGTACTTC
NA	TRBV5-4	TRBJ2-1	NA	CASSKNSGESYNEQFF	TGTGCCAGCAGCAAAAATAGCGGAGAGTCCTACAATGAGCAGTTCTTC
NA	TRBV21-1	TRBJ1-1	NA	CASSSGGGGCTEAFF	TGTGCCAGCAGCAGTGGAGGGGGCGGGTGCACTGAAGCTTTCTTT
NA	TRBV2	TRBJ1-2	NA	CASSGQDLSGYTF	TGTGCCAGCAGTGGACAGGACCTTTCTGGCTACACCTTC
TRBD2	TRBV6-5	TRBJ2-7	NA	CASSYSASGRAYEQYF	TGTGCCAGCAGTTACTCCGCCAGCGGGAGAGCCTACGAGCAGTACTTC